This T cell receptor (beta chain) comes out of a study of naive CD8 T cells in extremely preterm neonates. Study-level results: Preterm neonate repertoires were significantly less rich by iChao1 than others.

In regard to this clone: As yet, its antigen is unknown.

Here immunoSEQ multiplex PCR was the method, and the copy in TCRdb shows in-frame clones only, minus some. Of more than 4,500 clones detected, about 98% appear once; the ten largest clones hold 1% to 1.5%. This TCR came from a human donor in good health. The sequenced material came from naive CD8+ T cells from blood.

Here the CDR3 DNA reads TGTGCCAGAAGCTTTGCTTTCGCGGTGCAGATTAACTATGGCTACACCTTC. Its protein product is CARSFAFAVQINYGYTF. The J gene is TRBJ1-2, the V gene TRBV5-3; D remains unclear. TRBV5-3 qualifies as an ORF whose function is uncertain. There are 17 residues in the CDR3. Deletions cut 2 bases from V and 1 base from J, with 18 bases between.